One T cell receptor beta chain is described in this entry. The table came from immunoSEQ multiplex PCR; TCRdb's copy has only in-frame clones and leaves some out. The sample includes tens of thousands of clones, 78% of them seen just once. This sample was included in a study of memory CD4+ T cells and cytomegalovirus serostatus. This CDR3 spans 15 amino acids. Germline CDR1 and CDR2: LNHDA and SQIVND (reference sequence). V was cut by 5 bases and J by 6 bases, with 19 bases left in between. Single viable CD3+CD4+CD8-CD45RO+ cells were sorted as the memory CD4+ T cells. The sequenced sample consisted of memory CD4+ T cells from blood. V gene TRBV19 combines with J gene TRBJ1-2; D is unclear. The TCR sequence derives from an adult in good health and CMV-seronegative. The CDR3 nucleotides are TGTGCCAGTAGTTCCCGGCAGACTAGGCTTAATGGCTACACCTTC. The encoded protein is CASSSRQTRLNGYTF.